These 20 T cell receptor beta chains originate from one sample sequenced in a study of T cell responses to AZD1222 COVID-19 vaccine. Clones were sequenced by immunoSEQ multiplex PCR, and TCRdb holds only the in-frame ones, with some missing. The repertoire has tens of thousands of clones, over 75% of them found once; the top ten carry around 10%. The sequenced sample was peripheral blood, obtained 28 days after the second AZD1222 dose. Receptors originate from an adult who received the AZD1222 COVID-19 vaccine.

This chain joins TRBV4-3 and TRBJ2-1; 10 nucleotides agree with TRBD2. There are 15 residues in the CDR3. The germline CDR1 and CDR2 sequences are LGHNA and YSLEER. The ends lost 1 base at V and 4 bases at J; junction bases unmatched: 1. Here the CDR3 reads CASSQALAGYNEQFF. The CDR3 coding sequence is TGCGCCAGCAGCCAAGCACTAGCGGGGTACAATGAGCAGTTCTTC.

This clone was detected once. V gene TRBV19 combines with J gene TRBJ1-2; 12 bases line up with TRBD1. The CDR3 has 15 residues. Germline CDR1 reads LNHDA; CDR2 reads SQIVND (reference sequence). The trim removed 6 bases at V and 8 bases at J, leaving 10 bases unmatched. The CDR3 nucleotides are TGTGCCAGTAGCGTTACGGGACAGGGGGCCTACGGCTACACCTTC. Amino acids: CASSVTGQGAYGYTF.

The rearrangement uses TRBV19 and TRBJ2-7, with D hard to call. Germline V lookup: CDR1 LNHDA, CDR2 SQIVND (reference sequence). The CDR3 sequence is 14 residues long. V was shortened by 0 bases and J by 6 bases, with 12 bases between the two germline ends. The CDR3 spells CASSIESSFGEQYF. For the CDR3, the DNA is TGTGCCAGTAGTATAGAATCTAGTTTCGGCGAGCAGTACTTC.

This chain uses TRBV10-3 with TRBJ1-1; the D is unclear. Germline CDR1 ENHRY, CDR2 SYGVKD. This CDR3 region has 13 residues. Trimming stripped 9 bases from V and 3 bases from J, with 14 bases between. The CDR3 is CAMGAGSDTEAFF. The CDR3 DNA reads TGTGCCATGGGCGCGGGTAGTGACACTGAAGCTTTCTTT.

This chain joins TRBV28 and TRBJ1-6, with TRBD1 identical over 7 bases. V dropped 6 bases and J dropped 7; count of bases not matched to a gene: 6. There are 14 residues in the CDR3. CDR1 is MDHEN and CDR2 is SYDVKM in the germline V gene. For the CDR3, the DNA is TGTGCCAGCAGGATTGGGACAGAAAATTCACCCCTCCACTTT. It translates to CASRIGTENSPLHF.

The chain employs TRBV9 and TRBJ2-1; TRBD2 matches at 7 bases. The CDR3 has 16 amino acids. V lost 4 bases to trimming and J lost 5 bases; unmatched junction nucleotides: 12. Looked up from germline, CDR1 is SGDLS and CDR2 is YYNGEE. The DNA for the CDR3 is TGTGCCAGCAGCTCTCGAAGCGGGGCTCCCAACAATGAGCAGTTCTTC. Translating gives CASSSRSGAPNNEQFF.

This clone showed up just a few times. The V call is TRBV6-5, the J call TRBJ1-4; TRBD1 agrees at 9 bases. With V trimmed by 6 bases and J by 9 bases, 5 bases remained unmatched. Germline assignment: CDR1 MNHEY and CDR2 SVGAGI. The CDR3 consists of 13 residues. In nucleotides, the CDR3 is TGTGCCAGCAGCTACGGGACAGGGCAAAAACTGTTTTTT. It codes for CASSYGTGQKLFF.

This clone has just one count. The chain employs TRBV5-6 and TRBJ2-2; the match to TRBD2 covers 10 bases. The CDR3 loop spans 15 amino acids. The ends lost 5 bases at V and 4 bases at J; junction bases unmatched: 5. Per the germline V gene, CDR1 is SGHDT and CDR2 is YYEEEE. CDR3: CASRKRGGLTGELFF. CDR3 in DNA: TGTGCCAGCAGAAAGCGGGGGGGCCTCACCGGGGAGCTGTTTTTT.

The chain links TRBV4-1 to TRBJ1-6; D remains unclear. Germline CDR1 reads MGHRA; CDR2 reads YSYEKL. The CDR3 is 17 residues long. V lost 0 bases and J lost 7, with 16 bases in between. The CDR3 nucleotides read TGCGCCAGCAGCCAAGAACTCGGGAGGGAAAAGAATTCACCCCTCCACTTT. Translating gives CASSQELGREKNSPLHF.

J is TRBJ1-2 and V is TRBV19; D might be TRBD1 (5 bases). The CDR3 is made up of 13 amino acids. Trimming stripped 6 bases from V and 5 bases from J, with 13 bases between. Germline assignment: CDR1 LNHDA and CDR2 SQIVND (reference sequence). Here the CDR3 DNA reads TGTGCCAGTAGCCTGGGGCTTACTTATGGCTACACCTTC. Translated, it gives CASSLGLTYGYTF.

The V and J genes are TRBV11-2 and TRBJ2-5; 8 nucleotides agree with TRBD1. Germline V gives CDR1 SGHAT, CDR2 FQNNGV. The trim removed 3 bases at V and 7 bases at J, leaving 1 base unmatched. The CDR3 runs 12 residues. The CDR3 protein is CASSLGQATQYF. The CDR3 DNA follows: TGTGCCAGCAGCTTGGGACAGGCGACCCAGTACTTC.

The chain is built from TRBV25-1 and TRBJ1-2; the D gene is possibly TRBD1 (5 bases). The V gene's germline CDR1 is MGHDK and CDR2 SYGVNS. Trimming cost V 6 bases and J 1 base, with 12 bases left between them. The CDR3 is 14 residues long. CDR3 protein: CASRGTGDNYGYTF. The DNA of the CDR3 is TGTGCCAGCAGAGGTACAGGAGATAACTATGGCTACACCTTC.

The rearrangement links TRBV11-2 to TRBJ1-2, with D perhaps TRBD1 (5 bases). This CDR3 has 12 amino acids. V lost 2 bases, J lost 4 bases, and 5 bases lay in between. The germline gives CDR1 SGHAT, CDR2 FQNNGV. Written as DNA, the CDR3 is TGTGCCAGCAGCTTAAGGGGCTATGGCTACACCTTC. Protein sequence: CASSLRGYGYTF.

This clone was observed a handful of times. The gene calls are TRBV13 and TRBJ1-2; perhaps TRBD1 as D (6 bases). The CDR3 extends over 13 amino acids. Germline loops: CDR1 PRHDT, CDR2 FYEKMQ (reference sequence). The ends were cut back, 5 bases at V and 5 bases at J, with 12 bases in the middle. The CDR3, as DNA: TGTGCCAGCAGCCAGGACAGCCTTTATGGCTACACCTTC. It codes for CASSQDSLYGYTF.

The chain is built from TRBV5-4 and TRBJ2-3; the match to TRBD1 covers 7 bases. Germline-derived CDR1 and CDR2 are SGHNT and YYREEE (reference sequence). The CDR3 length is 13 residues. Germline trimming cut 3 bases from V and 8 bases from J; bases unmatched to any gene: 6. The CDR3 nucleotides are TGTGCCAGCAGCTCGGGACAGCTCAGTACGCAGTATTTT. Protein sequence: CASSSGQLSTQYF.

The chain joins TRBV27 to TRBJ2-5; 7 bases map to TRBD1. The CDR3 has 15 residues. CDR1 MNHEY and CDR2 SMNVEV come from the germline V gene (reference sequence). V was clipped by 6 bases and J by 1 base; unmatched bases: 8. The chain's CDR3 is CASRREGQFQETQYF. The DNA of the CDR3 is TGTGCCAGCAGACGTGAGGGACAGTTCCAAGAGACCCAGTACTTC.

V gene TRBV7-2 combines with J gene TRBJ2-5; D not certain. The CDR3 spans 12 residues. Per the germline V gene, CDR1 is SGHTA and CDR2 is FQGNSA. V lost 5 bases and J 5 bases, leaving 9 bases between the germline ends. In DNA form, the CDR3 reads TGTGCCAGCAGCGCAAGAACGGAGACCCAGTACTTC. Its protein is CASSARTETQYF.

This chain links TRBV6-4 with TRBJ2-3, with D possibly matching TRBD2 (6 bases). CDR1 and CDR2 (germline): MRHNA, SNTAGT. CDR3 length: 15 amino acids. With 0 bases removed from V and 1 base from J, the gap between germline ends came to 8 bases. CDR3 nucleotide sequence: TGTGCCAGCAGTGACTCGGGGGGTGGCACAGATACGCAGTATTTT. Protein product: CASSDSGGGTDTQYF.

The CDR3 DNA follows: TGTGCCAGCAGTTACTCGTTCAGGGTGGGTCAGCCCCAGCATTTT. This gives the protein CASSYSFRVGQPQHF. The chain recombines TRBV6-5 with TRBJ1-5; a possible D gene is TRBD1 (5 bases). CDR1 is MNHEY and CDR2 is SVGAGI in the germline V gene. The germline V and J ends were trimmed by 0 bases and 6 bases, with 12 bases remaining between them. This CDR3 spans 15 amino acids.

This clone was seen just once. The rearrangement uses TRBV19 and TRBJ1-2; no clear D gene. The CDR3 contains 14 residues. Germline assignment: CDR1 LNHDA and CDR2 SQIVND (reference sequence). Trimming shortened V by 6 bases and J by 1 base, and 12 bases separated the two germline ends. This CDR3 is CASSPDGNNYGYTF. The CDR3 nucleotides read TGTGCCAGTAGCCCCGACGGTAATAACTATGGCTACACCTTC.